These 22 T cell receptor beta chains were all obtained from the same sample, sequenced in a study of T cell repertoires in aging, cancer and after chemotherapy. Peripheral blood genomic DNA, not sorted cells or RNA, was the template. A mixed TRB-A/B primer pool amplified rearranged TRB by multiplex touch-down PCR. TCRdb reanalysed the multiplex PCR reads using MiXCR and keeps one entry per CDR3 protein. The sample lists around 10,000 distinct CDR3 sequences, 30% to 40% occurring once. The material sequenced was blood. These receptors all stem from a human donor in good health.

This chain joins TRBV18 and TRBJ2-1; possible D gene TRBD2, 6 bases. This CDR3 has 14 residues. V was trimmed by 0 bases and J by 10 bases, leaving 13 bases between them. Per the germline V gene, CDR1 is KGHSH and CDR2 is LQKENI. The CDR3 sequence: CASSPPAGIREQFF. The CDR3 coding sequence is TGTGCCAGCTCACCACCTGCGGGAATAAGGGAGCAGTTCTTC.

The V and J genes are TRBV30 and TRBJ2-7; possibly TRBD1 for D (6 bases). The V and J ends lost 0 bases and 3 bases respectively, with 6 bases between them. This CDR3 spans 12 amino acids. The germline CDR1 and CDR2 sequences are GTSNPN and SVGIG (reference sequence). The CDR3 protein is CAWSVGGYEQYF. CDR3 DNA sequence: TGTGCCTGGAGTGTAGGGGGCTACGAGCAGTACTTC. Based on the CDR3 plus reference TRBV30 and TRBJ2-7, the full variable domain is SQTIHQWPATLVQPVGSPLSLECTVEGTSNPNLYWYRQAAGRGLQLLFYSVGIGQISSEVPQNLSASRPQDRQFILSSKKLLLSDSGFYLCAWSVGGYEQYFGPGTRLTVT.

This clonotype turned up a few times. The J gene is TRBJ2-7, the V gene TRBV13, with D perhaps given as TRBD1 or TRBD2 (5 bases each). From germline, CDR1 is PRHDT and CDR2 FYEKMQ (reference sequence). The CDR3 extends over 14 amino acids. Trimming stripped 4 bases from V and 2 bases from J, with 12 bases between. The CDR3 sequence: CASSYRDGPYEQYF. In DNA, the CDR3 is TGTGCCAGCAGCTACCGGGACGGCCCCTACGAGCAGTACTTC.

This clonotype occurred a few times. This chain uses TRBV29-1 with TRBJ1-1; perhaps TRBD1 as D (5 bases). Germline V gives CDR1 SQVTM, CDR2 ANQGSEA. This CDR3 has 13 amino acids. V lost 0 bases and J lost 6, with 11 bases in between. In DNA, the CDR3 is TGCAGCGTTGAAGATTCCGGGGGACCTGAAGCTTTCTTT. It specifies CSVEDSGGPEAFF.

CDR3 DNA: TGTGCCAGCAGTATTACAGGGGGCGGTGAAAAACTGTTTTTT. Translation gives CASSITGGGEKLFF. The gene calls are TRBV6-5 and TRBJ1-4; 9 bases align to TRBD1. After removal of 5 bases from V and 7 bases from J, the junction contained 5 bases not matched to a gene. The CDR3 runs 14 residues. The germline gives CDR1 MNHEY, CDR2 SVGAGI.

The rearrangement uses TRBV27 and TRBJ2-7; TRBD2 agrees at 8 bases. The CDR3 spans 16 residues. With V trimmed by 3 bases and J by 2 bases, 9 bases remained unmatched. Germline CDR1 and CDR2: MNHEY and SMNVEV (reference sequence). CDR3: CASSFSGLAPTYEQYF. CDR3 coding DNA: TGTGCCAGCAGTTTCTCTGGACTAGCCCCCACCTACGAGCAGTACTTC.

This clonotype was counted between two and nine times. The genes are TRBV27 and TRBJ1-4; no clear D gene. The length of the CDR3 is 15 residues. V was shortened by 1 base and J by 5 bases, with 11 bases between the two germline ends. The germline gives CDR1 MNHEY, CDR2 SMNVEV (reference sequence). In DNA form, the CDR3 reads TGTGCCAGCAGTTTATTAGCCAGTCCGAATGAAAAACTGTTTTTT. Translation gives CASSLLASPNEKLFF.

This clonotype has just a few counts. The rearrangement joins TRBV5-6 to TRBJ1-1; 10 bases fit TRBD1. This CDR3 contains 16 residues. Germline V gene data show CDR1 as SGHDT and CDR2 as YYEEEE. With 4 bases clipped from V and 1 base from J, the junction kept 7 bases outside the gene matches. CDR3 sequence: CASSLPGQGPNTEAFF. The CDR3 DNA sequence: TGTGCCAGCAGCCTACCGGGACAGGGGCCGAACACTGAAGCTTTCTTT.

This clonotype has only one observation. This sequence joins TRBV12-3 or TRBV12-4 and TRBJ2-7; D perhaps matches TRBD2 (6 bases). Trimming removed 6 bases at V and 3 bases at J, with 12 bases between. The CDR3 runs to 13 residues. Here the CDR3 DNA reads TGTGCCAGCAGCTGGGGACTTTACTACGAGCAGTACTTC. Amino acid sequence: CASSWGLYYEQYF.

The chain recombines TRBV18 with TRBJ2-5; D unresolved. V lost 1 base and J 2 bases, leaving 8 bases between the germline ends. Looked up from germline, CDR1 is KGHSH and CDR2 is LQKENI. The CDR3 is made up of 14 amino acids. CDR3 DNA: TGTGCCAGCTCACCACTAACTCGACAAGAGACCCAGTACTTC. Protein product: CASSPLTRQETQYF.

The rearrangement links TRBV6-5 to TRBJ2-7, with 13 positions matching TRBD2. The CDR3 runs 15 residues. The trim removed 5 bases at V and 4 bases at J, leaving 5 bases unmatched. Germline V gene lookup returns CDR1 MNHEY and CDR2 SVGAGI. The CDR3 DNA reads as TGTGCCAGCAGTCCTCCGGGACTAGCGGGGTACGAGCAGTACTTC. Protein sequence: CASSPPGLAGYEQYF.

In this sample, this clonotype turned up a few times. The V call is TRBV6-5, the J call TRBJ2-1; 12 positions match TRBD2. Trimming at V came to 0 bases and at J to 6 bases, leaving 3 bases not matched to a gene. The CDR3 covers 16 residues. CDR1 is MNHEY and CDR2 is SVGAGI in the germline V gene. CDR3 coding DNA: TGTGCCAGCAGTTACTCAGGACTAGCGGGGATCAATGAGCAGTTCTTC. Residues: CASSYSGLAGINEQFF.

The chain couples TRBV6-1 to TRBJ2-1; 7 nucleotides match TRBD2. The ends lost 7 bases at V and 6 bases at J; junction bases unmatched: 9. Per germline, CDR1 MNHNS and CDR2 SASEGT. CDR3 length: 14 residues. The CDR3 bases are TGTGCCAGCACAAGGGAGGGCCGGGGCAATGAGCAGTTCTTC. Its translation is CASTREGRGNEQFF.

This clonotype has just one count. This rearrangement joins TRBV6-1 to TRBJ2-6; TRBD1 might be the D (5 bases). This CDR3 contains 16 residues. Germline values: CDR1 MNHNS, CDR2 SASEGT. Trimming shortened V by 1 base and J by 0 bases, and 7 bases separated the two germline ends. The CDR3 DNA sequence: TGTGCCAGCAGTGAAGAAACAGGCTCTGGGGCCAACGTCCTGACTTTC. Protein product: CASSEETGSGANVLTF.

V is TRBV6-1 and J is TRBJ1-2; D is ambiguous. The V gene's germline CDR1 is MNHNS and CDR2 SASEGT. The CDR3 spans 14 residues. The V end lost 5 bases, the J end lost 7 bases, and 17 bases lay between the germline ends. Written as DNA, the CDR3 is TGTGCCAGCAGTAAAGGCTCCCAGTGGAGTGGCTACACCTTC. This encodes CASSKGSQWSGYTF.

This clonotype was counted only a few times. The rearrangement uses TRBV6-6 and TRBJ2-1; D possibly corresponds to TRBD2 (5 bases). Germline CDR1 reads MNHNY; CDR2 reads SVGAGI (reference sequence). Trimming pared 0 bases from V and 7 bases from J, leaving 7 bases between. The CDR3 spans 13 residues. CDR3 amino acids: CASSYSWENEQFF. As DNA, the CDR3 is TGTGCCAGCAGTTACTCCTGGGAGAATGAGCAGTTCTTC.

This chain joins TRBV6-1 and TRBJ1-2; 8 nucleotides line up with TRBD1. The germline gives CDR1 MNHNS, CDR2 SASEGT. The CDR3 contains 13 residues. Trimming at V came to 3 bases and at J to 3 bases, leaving 0 bases not matched to a gene. Written as DNA, the CDR3 is TGTGCCAGCAGTGAGACAGGGGACTATGGCTACACCTTC. Protein sequence: CASSETGDYGYTF.

This chain joins TRBV6-5 and TRBJ1-3; no firm D call. CDR3 length equals 15 residues. Per the germline V gene, CDR1 is MNHEY and CDR2 is SVGAGI. Trimming pared 0 bases from V and 0 bases from J, leaving 6 bases between. The CDR3 reads CASSYSIASGNTIYF. The CDR3 nucleotides are TGTGCCAGCAGTTACTCGATAGCCTCTGGAAACACCATATATTTT.

The chain couples TRBV19 to TRBJ1-5, with D unresolved. The CDR3 loop spans 15 amino acids. Between the trimmed V and J ends, which lost 3 bases and 0 bases, there was a span of 9 bases. The germline gives CDR1 LNHDA, CDR2 SQIVND (reference sequence). The CDR3 loop reads CASSIRSHSNQPQHF. CDR3 DNA sequence: TGTGCCAGTAGTATCCGGAGTCATAGCAATCAGCCCCAGCATTTT.

There are a few counts of this clonotype. The chain employs TRBV6-2 or TRBV6-3 and TRBJ1-4, with 9 bases fitting TRBD1. Germline trimming cut 7 bases from V and 7 bases from J; bases unmatched to any gene: 10. Looked up from germline, CDR1 is MNHEY and CDR2 is SVGEGT. The CDR3 totals 15 residues. CDR3 loop: CASTTGGRTSEKLFF. The CDR3 DNA is TGTGCCAGCACCACAGGGGGCCGAACAAGTGAAAAACTGTTTTTT.

This clonotype has a handful of counts. The chain carries TRBV6-5 and TRBJ2-1; 10 bases fit TRBD1. The CDR3 runs 15 residues. With 2 bases clipped from V and 8 bases from J, the junction kept 6 bases outside the gene matches. CDR1 and CDR2 from the germline V gene are MNHEY and SVGAGI. CDR3 in DNA: TGTGCCAGCAGTTACCCGGGACAGGGGCTGGATGAGCAGTTCTTC. Amino acids: CASSYPGQGLDEQFF.

V and J are TRBV29-1 and TRBJ2-7, with D tentatively TRBD2 (5 bases). The CDR3 runs 12 residues. Germline V lookup: CDR1 SQVTM, CDR2 ANQGSEA. V lost 5 bases and J lost 5, with 13 bases in between. Here the CDR3 DNA reads TGCAGCGTTCCCCGCGGGCCCCACGAGCAGTACTTC. Its protein product is CSVPRGPHEQYF.